This passage covers 17 T cell receptor beta chains from one sample sequenced in a study of T cells after yellow fever vaccination. TCRdb processed the 5' RACE reads anew with MiXCR; each CDR3 protein has one entry. The sample lists around 46,000 distinct CDR3 sequences, about 6.8% seen once, with 15% in the top ten. Sequencing used CD8+ T cells not binding an NS4B(214-222) dextramer, sorted from PBMCs, obtained 45 days after the yellow fever booster vaccination. These receptors were taken from a man aged 25 to 40 who received the YFV17D yellow fever vaccine.

In this sample, this clonotype turned up many times. This sequence joins TRBV10-2 and TRBJ2-3; D may be TRBD2 (6 bases). The CDR3 is 15 amino acids. The germline V and J ends were trimmed by 6 bases and 0 bases, with 13 bases remaining between them. Germline loops: CDR1 WSHSY, CDR2 SAAADI. The CDR3 is CASRTLATSTDTQYF. CDR3 coding DNA: TGCGCCAGCAGGACTCTAGCGACTAGCACAGATACGCAGTATTTT.

Ten or more counts support this clonotype. V and J are TRBV6-5 and TRBJ1-4; 8 bases fit TRBD1. Germline lookup yields CDR1 MNHEY and CDR2 SVGAGI. This CDR3 region has 15 residues. The ends lost 6 bases at V and 8 bases at J; junction bases unmatched: 11. Here the CDR3 DNA reads TGTGCCAGCAGCCTTAGCGACAGGGGCGGGGAAAAACTGTTTTTT. Translation: CASSLSDRGGEKLFF.

Many counts were recorded for this clonotype. The chain couples TRBV7-9 to TRBJ1-1, with a tentative D call TRBD1 (5 bases). The ends were cut back, 1 base at V and 7 bases at J, with 13 bases in the middle. Germline CDR1 and CDR2: SEHNR and FQNEAQ (reference sequence). CDR3 length: 14 amino acids. Written as DNA, the CDR3 is TGTGCCAGCAGCTTAGACAGTCAGGGAGTTGAAGCTTTCTTT. This gives the protein CASSLDSQGVEAFF. The whole variable domain, remainder taken from reference TRBV7-9 and TRBJ1-1, is DTGVSQNPRHKITKRGQNVTFRCDPISEHNRLYWYRQTLGQGPEFLTYFQNEAQLEKSRLLSDRFSAERPKGSFSTLEIQRTEQGDSAMYLCASSLDSQGVEAFFGQGTRLTVV.

In this sample, this clonotype turned up many times. The chain is built from TRBV4-3 and TRBJ1-5, with no clear D. The CDR3 runs to 15 residues. The V gene's germline CDR1 is LGHNA and CDR2 YSLEER. V gave up 0 bases and J gave up 7 bases, with 13 bases separating them. The CDR3 DNA is TGCGCCAGCAGCCAAGATGAAGGGAAAGGACAGCCCCAGCATTTT. This translates into CASSQDEGKGQPQHF.

The sample holds many counts of this clonotype. This rearrangement joins TRBV25-1 to TRBJ2-3, with no clear D. Trimming cost V 1 base and J 2 bases, with 7 bases left between them. The germline V gene has CDR1 MGHDK and CDR2 SYGVNS. The CDR3 spans 14 residues. The CDR3 nucleotides read TGTGCCAGCAGTGAATTCGCCCTCACAGATACGCAGTATTTT. The encoded protein is CASSEFALTDTQYF.

This chain joins TRBV27 and TRBJ2-3; 13 bases agree with TRBD2. With 7 bases clipped from V and 5 bases from J, the junction kept 6 bases outside the gene matches. The CDR3 length is 15 residues. Per germline, CDR1 MNHEY and CDR2 SMNVEV (reference sequence). The CDR3 sequence: CASTGLAGVRDTQYF. The DNA for the CDR3 is TGTGCCAGCACTGGACTAGCGGGAGTAAGAGATACGCAGTATTTT.

This clonotype was picked up many times. The chain carries TRBV29-1 and TRBJ2-1; the D gene is possibly TRBD1 (5 bases). CDR3 size: 17 residues. CDR1 is SQVTM and CDR2 is ANQGSEA in the germline V gene. With 3 bases removed from V and 0 bases from J, the gap between germline ends came to 18 bases. This chain's CDR3 is CSVEGGQWGYSYNEQFF. DNA for the CDR3: TGCAGCGTTGAGGGTGGACAATGGGGTTACTCCTACAATGAGCAGTTCTTC.

In this sample, this clonotype turned up many times. The chain employs TRBV4-3 and TRBJ2-3, with 8 bases that match TRBD2. With V trimmed by 3 bases and J by 0 bases, 5 bases remained unmatched. Germline CDR1 is LGHNA and CDR2 is YSLEER. The CDR3 has 16 amino acids. The CDR3 protein is CASSQDGLASTDTQYF. The CDR3 region has the DNA TGCGCCAGCAGCCAGGATGGACTAGCCAGCACAGATACGCAGTATTTT.

The rearrangement joins TRBV10-3 to TRBJ2-1, with D perhaps matching TRBD2 (6 bases). CDR3 length: 13 amino acids. Trimming took 8 bases from V and 6 from J, leaving 14 bases between them. CDR1 ENHRY and CDR2 SYGVKD come from the germline V gene. In DNA form, the CDR3 reads TGTGCCATCGGCGGGACCCCGGGCAATGAGCAGTTCTTC. Protein: CAIGGTPGNEQFF.

The table lists this clonotype with many counts. This rearrangement joins TRBV28 to TRBJ1-1; no clear D gene. V was trimmed by 5 bases and J by 5 bases, leaving 9 bases between them. CDR1 and CDR2 (germline): MDHEN, SYDVKM. The CDR3 is made up of 12 amino acids. For the CDR3, the DNA is TGTGCCAGCAGTCTGGGGAGTACTGAAGCTTTCTTT. This translates into CASSLGSTEAFF.

V and J are TRBV5-4 and TRBJ2-7, with D hard to call. CDR1 is SGHNT and CDR2 is YYREEE in the germline V gene (reference sequence). The CDR3 consists of 14 residues. The V and J ends lost 0 bases and 5 bases respectively, with 12 bases between them. The CDR3 coding sequence is TGTGCCAGCAGCTTGGCCTGGTCATCCCACGAGCAGTACTTC. Translated, it gives CASSLAWSSHEQYF.

The chain carries TRBV13 and TRBJ2-7; D gene ambiguous. This CDR3 contains 11 residues. Germline V lookup: CDR1 PRHDT, CDR2 FYEKMQ (reference sequence). Trimming removed 4 bases from V and 4 bases from J, with 5 bases in between. The CDR3 reads CASSSPYEQYF. CDR3 DNA sequence: TGTGCCAGCAGCTCACCGTACGAGCAGTACTTC. The entire variable domain, with the rest obtained from reference TRBV13 and TRBJ2-7, is as follows: AAGVIQSPRHLIKEKRETATLKCYPIPRHDTVYWYQQGPGQDPQFLISFYEKMQSDKGSIPDRFSAQQFSDYHSELNMSSLELGDSALYFCASSSPYEQYFGPGTRLTVT.

Turning to this clonotype: Given a much more abundant clone one base away, this may be a read error. The chain couples TRBV7-2 to TRBJ2-7; no firm D call. Germline V gene lookup returns CDR1 SGHTA and CDR2 FQGNSA. V gave up 4 bases and J gave up 3 bases, with 7 bases separating them. The CDR3 runs to 12 residues. The CDR3 sequence: CASSSSVYEQYF. Written as DNA, the CDR3 is TGTGCCAGCAGCTCATCCGTCTACGAGCAGTACTTC.

As concerns this clonotype: An end of the junction differs from the germline gene, which may be a read error. J is TRBJ1-4 and V is TRBV7-2; 9 positions agree with TRBD1. This CDR3 has 14 residues. Germline V lookup: CDR1 SGHTA, CDR2 FQGNSA. The CDR3 DNA is TGTGCCAGCAGCCTCACAGGGGGCCATGAAAAACTGCTTTTT. Translation: CASSLTGGHEKLLF. The full variable domain, in which reference TRBV7-2 and TRBJ1-4 provide the parts outside the CDR3, is GAGVSQSPSNKVTEKGKDVELRCDPISGHTALYWYRQSLGQGLEFLIYFQGNSAPDKSGLPSDRFSAERTGGSVSTLTIQRTQQEDSAVYLCASSLTGGHEKLLFGSGTQLSVL.

This clonotype was detected ten times or more. The chain recombines TRBV7-6 with TRBJ2-2; D might be TRBD1 (6 bases). V was pared by 5 bases and J by 4 bases, with 11 bases between. The CDR3 covers 14 residues. The germline V gene encodes CDR1 SGHVS and CDR2 FNYEAQ. CDR3 nucleotide sequence: TGTGCCAGCAGCCCGAGGACAGCCACCGGGGAGCTGTTTTTT. It codes for CASSPRTATGELFF.

The chain recombines TRBV6-2 or TRBV6-3 with TRBJ1-1; D is ambiguous. Trimming shortened V by 5 bases and J by 7 bases, and 11 bases separated the two germline ends. CDR3 length: 12 residues. The germline gives CDR1 MNHEY, CDR2 SVGEGT. The CDR3, as DNA: TGTGCCAGCAGTCCCTGGGCGGATGAAGCTTTCTTT. Translation: CASSPWADEAFF.

This clonotype came up many times. This chain connects TRBV6-5 to TRBJ2-3; D is unresolved. Germline lookup yields CDR1 MNHEY and CDR2 SVGAGI. Trimming removed 2 bases at V and 2 bases at J, with 8 bases between. CDR3 length: 14 residues. CDR3 sequence (DNA): TGTGCCAGCAGTTACGGGCCTAACACAGATACGCAGTATTTT. Translating gives CASSYGPNTDTQYF.